This T cell receptor beta chain originates from a study of cytomegalovirus exposure and HLA in healthy donors. The CDR3 contains 16 residues. Trimming left V 0 bases short and J 0 bases short, with 11 bases between. Germline V gene sequence: CDR1 ENHRY, CDR2 SYGVKD. In regard to this clone: Antigen unknown.

The PCR employed 60 Vbeta primers together with 13 Jbeta primers. The table came from immunoSEQ multiplex PCR; TCRdb's copy has only in-frame clones and leaves some out. The sample yields 150,000 to 200,000 clones, 77% seen once. Study-wide findings and caveats: As was reported, the HLA-A and HLA-B alleles of most subjects were accurately predicted from TCR beta sequences. Compared with the roughly 700-donor mean, an Asian-associated ancestry cluster reportedly had fewer N-insertions, according to a later analysis. In a later analysis, TCR beta V- and J-gene trimming was associated with a missense DCLRE1C variant.

This chain uses TRBV10-3 with TRBJ1-1; D not certain. This clonotype was obtained from a woman younger than 45 in good health and CMV-seropositive. The specimen sequenced was PBMCs. The CDR3 loop reads CAISESSVQMNTEAFF. The CDR3 coding sequence is TGTGCCATCAGTGAGTCGTCGGTACAGATGAACACTGAAGCTTTCTTT.